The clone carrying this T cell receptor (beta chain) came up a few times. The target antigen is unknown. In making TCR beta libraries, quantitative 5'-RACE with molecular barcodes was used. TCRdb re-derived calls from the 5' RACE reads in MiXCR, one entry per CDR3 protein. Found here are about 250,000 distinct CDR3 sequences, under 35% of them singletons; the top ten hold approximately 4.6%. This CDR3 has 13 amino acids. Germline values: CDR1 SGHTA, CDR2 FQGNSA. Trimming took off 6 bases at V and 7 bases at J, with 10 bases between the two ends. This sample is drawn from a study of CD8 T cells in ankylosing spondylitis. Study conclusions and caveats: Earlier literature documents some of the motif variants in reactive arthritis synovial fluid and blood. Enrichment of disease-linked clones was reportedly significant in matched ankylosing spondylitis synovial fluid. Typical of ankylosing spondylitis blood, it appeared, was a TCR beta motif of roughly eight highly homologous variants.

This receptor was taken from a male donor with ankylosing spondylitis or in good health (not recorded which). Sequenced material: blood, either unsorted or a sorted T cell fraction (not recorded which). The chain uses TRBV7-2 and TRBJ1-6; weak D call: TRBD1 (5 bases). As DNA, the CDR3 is TGTGCCAGCAGGCGGGACGGGAATTCACCCCTCCACTTT. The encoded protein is CASRRDGNSPLHF.